This entry lists 21 T cell receptor beta chains sequenced from one sample in a study of graft-versus-host responses after intestinal transplantation. The authors plated approximately 200,000 CFSE-labeled responder cells with approximately 200,000 irradiated, violet-dye-labeled stimulator cells. Repertoires were generated with immunoSEQ multiplex PCR, while TCRdb's copy carries only in-frame clones and drops some. The sample holds fewer than 9,500 clones; roughly 30% are singletons and the top ten take about 3%. Sample: alloreactive CD8+ T cells from a mixed lymphocyte reaction culture, taken before transplantation. Subset denoted: CFSE-low proliferating T cells sorted from approximately six-day pre-transplant mixed lymphocyte reaction (GvH or HvG direction). The receptors were sampled from a human patient who was an organ donor for intestinal transplantation.

This clone was detected a few times. The genes are TRBV7-3 and TRBJ2-1, with 8 bases aligning to TRBD2. Losses at the gene ends were 2 bases for V and 6 bases for J; bases not matched to a gene: 0. Germline V gene sequence: CDR1 SGHTA, CDR2 FQGTGA. This CDR3 contains 13 residues. DNA of the CDR3: TGTGCCAGCAGCTTAGCGGGAGGCAATGAGCAGTTCTTC. This translates into CASSLAGGNEQFF.

V is TRBV6-5 and J is TRBJ1-2, with D maybe TRBD1 (5 bases). Germline CDR1 and CDR2: MNHEY and SVGAGI. The CDR3 sequence is 14 residues long. V gave up 4 bases and J gave up 3 bases, with 12 bases separating them. As DNA, the CDR3 is TGTGCCAGCAGTTGGGGCCAGAACTACTATGGCTACACCTTC. Encoded protein: CASSWGQNYYGYTF.

This clone has a handful of counts. This sequence joins TRBV18 and TRBJ2-7, with TRBD2 as a possible D gene (6 bases). Looked up from germline, CDR1 is KGHSH and CDR2 is LQKENI. V was trimmed by 6 bases and J by 0 bases, leaving 12 bases between them. The CDR3 covers 14 residues. In DNA form, the CDR3 reads TGTGCCAGCTCTGCGGACGGGAGCTCCTACGAGCAGTACTTC. Translation: CASSADGSSYEQYF.

J is TRBJ2-4 and V is TRBV11-2, with TRBD1 matching 11 bases. J lost 4 bases, V lost 1 base, and 9 bases had no gene match. The CDR3 has 18 residues. Germline CDR1 and CDR2: SGHAT and FQNNGV. CDR3 residues: CASSLGVRGQGEKNIQYF. Written as DNA, the CDR3 is TGTGCCAGCAGCTTAGGTGTCCGGGGACAGGGGGAGAAAAACATTCAGTACTTC.

This clone was detected only a few times. The chain carries TRBV4-3 and TRBJ1-4, with TRBD1 matching 7 bases. Unmatched junction bases numbered 14, after V lost 2 bases and J lost 8 bases. CDR1 LGHNA and CDR2 YSLEER come from the germline V gene. The CDR3 loop spans 17 amino acids. Here the CDR3 DNA reads TGCGCCAGCAGCCAACTAACCCTGGACAGGATCGACGAAAAACTGTTTTTT. Residues: CASSQLTLDRIDEKLFF.

The chain carries TRBV4-1 and TRBJ2-3, with 14 nucleotides matching TRBD2. The CDR3 is made up of 19 amino acids. V lost 3 bases and J lost 4; bases outside the gene matches: 12. Germline-derived CDR1 and CDR2 are MGHRA and YSYEKL. The CDR3 DNA reads as TGCGCCAGCAGCCAGGAGCCGGGACTAGCGGGAGTTTGGCCAGATACGCAGTATTTT. Its translation is CASSQEPGLAGVWPDTQYF.

The chain joins TRBV2 to TRBJ1-4; 8 positions agree with TRBD1. This CDR3 comprises 15 residues. Germline-derived CDR1 and CDR2 are SNHLY and FYNNEI. V lost 8 bases and J lost 5; bases outside the gene matches: 10. As DNA, the CDR3 is TGTGCCAGCCGCAGGGGGCGTCTCACCAATGAAAAACTGTTTTTT. Translated, it gives CASRRGRLTNEKLFF.

V usage is TRBV7-2 and J usage is TRBJ2-7; 8 nucleotides match TRBD1. This CDR3 is built from 15 residues. V lost 3 bases to trimming and J lost 0 bases; unmatched junction nucleotides: 4. Per germline, CDR1 SGHTA and CDR2 FQGNSA. CDR3 nucleotides: TGTGCCAGCAGCTTGGGACAGGCGAGCTCCTACGAGCAGTACTTC. It codes for CASSLGQASSYEQYF.

In this sample, this clone is medium-sized. This chain uses TRBV9 with TRBJ2-3, with 8 nucleotides matching TRBD2. CDR3 length equals 18 residues. The V and J ends lost 4 bases and 6 bases, in that order; junction bases with no gene match: 19. Looked up from germline, CDR1 is SGDLS and CDR2 is YYNGEE. The DNA of the CDR3 is TGTGCCAGCAGCCCGTCAGGTATAGCGGGAACCAGGAGGGATACGCAGTATTTT. Encoded protein: CASSPSGIAGTRRDTQYF.

The V and J genes are TRBV18 and TRBJ2-2; TRBD2 aligns across 8 bases. V was pared by 1 base and J by 5 bases, with 3 bases of the junction left unmatched. The CDR3 extends over 15 amino acids. Germline CDR1 KGHSH, CDR2 LQKENI. As DNA, the CDR3 is TGTGCCAGCTCACCACTAGCGGGGACGACCGGGGAGCTGTTTTTT. Translation: CASSPLAGTTGELFF. Combining the CDR3 with reference TRBV18 and TRBJ2-2 gives the whole variable domain NAGVMQNPRHLVRRRGQEARLRCSPMKGHSHVYWYRQLPEEGLKFMVYLQKENIIDESGMPKERFSAEFPKEGPSILRIQQVVRGDSAAYFCASSPLAGTTGELFFGEGSRLTVL.

The chain employs TRBV4-1 and TRBJ2-1; D remains ambiguous. V was cut by 7 bases and J by 4 bases, with 5 bases left in between. Germline V gene data show CDR1 as MGHRA and CDR2 as YSYEKL. This CDR3 has 11 amino acids. CDR3 coding DNA: TGCGCCAGCAAACTGTACAATGAGCAGTTCTTC. The encoded protein is CASKLYNEQFF.

This clone is medium-sized. The chain carries TRBV7-6 and TRBJ2-2; TRBD2 matches 13 bases. J lost 7 bases, V lost 1 base, and 0 bases had no gene match. The germline gives CDR1 SGHVS, CDR2 FNYEAQ. The CDR3 is made up of 15 amino acids. CDR3 nucleotides: TGTGCCAGCAGCTTAGGGACTAGCGGGGGCGGGGAGCTGTTTTTT. Residues: CASSLGTSGGGELFF.

The genes are TRBV7-2 and TRBJ2-7; 10 bases align to TRBD2. The CDR3 loop spans 17 amino acids. CDR1 and CDR2 (germline): SGHTA, FQGNSA. V was clipped by 1 base and J by 0 bases; unmatched bases: 6. CDR3 sequence: CASSLGLAGFSSYEQYF. The CDR3 DNA reads as TGTGCCAGCAGCTTAGGACTAGCGGGCTTCAGCTCCTACGAGCAGTACTTC.

This clone was seen a few times. This chain connects TRBV7-2 to TRBJ2-5; possible D gene TRBD2, 5 bases. With 1 base removed from V and 0 bases from J, the gap between germline ends came to 21 bases. The CDR3 totals 19 residues. Germline CDR1 SGHTA, CDR2 FQGNSA. The CDR3 coding sequence is TGTGCCAGCAGCTTAGAATGGGCGGATAGATCGGGGTACCAAGAGACCCAGTACTTC. This gives the protein CASSLEWADRSGYQETQYF. Filled out from reference TRBV7-2 and TRBJ2-5, the complete variable domain reads GAGVSQSPSNKVTEKGKDVELRCDPISGHTALYWYRQSLGQGLEFLIYFQGNSAPDKSGLPSDRFSAERTGGSVSTLTIQRTQQEDSAVYLCASSLEWADRSGYQETQYFGPGTRLLVL.

The chain recombines TRBV6-5 with TRBJ2-3, with 8 positions matching TRBD2. The CDR3 is 15 residues long. The germline CDR1 and CDR2 sequences are MNHEY and SVGAGI. Unmatched junction bases numbered 15, after V lost 6 bases and J lost 10 bases. CDR3 bases: TGTGCCAGCAGGAGCCTAGCGGGCGTCGTTATGCCGCAGTATTTT. This encodes CASRSLAGVVMPQYF.

The chain recombines TRBV6-6 with TRBJ1-2, with D unclear. The CDR3 length is 14 residues. Germline assignment: CDR1 MNHNY and CDR2 SVGAGI (reference sequence). V lost 2 bases and J 4 bases, leaving 11 bases between the germline ends. The CDR3 protein is CASSYSTHVYGYTF. In nucleotides, the CDR3 is TGTGCCAGCAGTTACAGTACACATGTCTATGGCTACACCTTC.

Written as DNA, the CDR3 is TGTGCCAGTAGCCTAGGATCCACAGATACGCAGTATTTT. It yields the protein CASSLGSTDTQYF. V usage is TRBV19 and J usage is TRBJ2-3; D is ambiguous. CDR1 LNHDA and CDR2 SQIVND come from the germline V gene (reference sequence). This CDR3 comprises 13 residues. Trimming took off 6 bases at V and 2 bases at J, with 9 bases between the two ends.

The chain couples TRBV6-4 to TRBJ1-2, with TRBD1 as a possible D gene (6 bases). V lost 4 bases and J 4 bases, leaving 13 bases between the germline ends. Germline CDR1 and CDR2: MRHNA and SNTAGT. This CDR3 contains 14 residues. The CDR3 reads CASSAPGQTYGYTF. The DNA of the CDR3 is TGTGCCAGCAGTGCCCCGGGACAAACCTATGGCTACACCTTC.

This clone has only a few counts. V usage is TRBV6-5 and J usage is TRBJ1-2; D ambiguous. This CDR3 has 15 residues. The V end lost 2 bases, the J end lost 4 bases, and 14 bases lay between the germline ends. Looked up from germline, CDR1 is MNHEY and CDR2 is SVGAGI. The CDR3 loop is CASSYDQMLGYGYTF. Here the CDR3 DNA reads TGTGCCAGCAGTTACGATCAGATGCTTGGCTATGGCTACACCTTC.

This clone was detected a few times. This chain links TRBV6-1 with TRBJ1-5, with unresolved D. The germline V and J ends were trimmed by 4 bases and 2 bases, with 21 bases remaining between them. CDR1 and CDR2 (germline): MNHNS, SASEGT. The CDR3 loop spans 18 amino acids. CDR3 sequence: CASSVGSYLYRGNQPQHF. CDR3 DNA sequence: TGTGCCAGCAGTGTCGGCAGCTACCTTTACCGGGGCAATCAGCCCCAGCATTTT.

The rearrangement joins TRBV28 to TRBJ1-5; tentative D call: TRBD1 (5 bases). CDR1 is MDHEN, CDR2 SYDVKM, per germline. This CDR3 is built from 14 residues. Between the trimmed V and J ends, which lost 8 bases and 4 bases, there was a span of 15 bases. The CDR3: CASAVGGINQPQHF. For the CDR3, the DNA is TGTGCCAGCGCCGTCGGGGGGATAAATCAGCCCCAGCATTTT.